This TCR beta chain was recovered during a study of T cell responses to AZD1222 COVID-19 vaccine. Study conclusions and caveats: White British donors predominated, females outnumbered males, and clonal diversity was possibly underestimated. Among vaccine-associated CD4 TCRs, coverage spanned spike, with dominance at 160-218 and 743-854.

Assay used: immunoSEQ multiplex PCR; TCRdb lists only in-frame clones, some missing. The sample yields about 110,000 clones, approximately 90% seen once. As regards this clone: No antigen is known for it.

V dropped 2 bases and J dropped 4; count of bases not matched to a gene: 5. The CDR3 totals 15 residues. Germline V lookup: CDR1 SEHNR, CDR2 FQNEAQ (reference sequence). The material sequenced was peripheral blood, taken on day 0 of AZD1222 vaccination. V gene TRBV7-9 combines with J gene TRBJ2-7; TRBD1 aligns across 10 bases. The TCR originated in an adult in good health. This chain's CDR3 is CASSLPDRGLYEQYF. In DNA, the CDR3 is TGTGCCAGCAGCTTACCAGACAGGGGGCTTTACGAGCAGTACTTC.